This entry concerns a single TCR beta chain. Its antigen is currently unknown. This specimen comes from a study of OX40 agonist ivuxolimab in advanced cancers. Across the whole study: People who had prior anti-PD-1, anti-PD-L1 or anti-CTLA-4 therapy could take part, and around 40% had some.

Findings of the study overall: No antigen was identified for the clonally expanded peripheral T cells. Certain nonresponding patients likewise had low normalized T-cell clonal expansion.

The sampling schedule covered blood at baseline, cycle 4 day 1, and cycle 7 day 1. Using immunoSEQ multiplex PCR, the repertoire was profiled, and TCRdb retains in-frame clones only, with some absent. The sample consists of tens of thousands of clones, 84% of them appearing once. Germline assignment: CDR1 SEHNR and CDR2 FQNEAQ (reference sequence). This CDR3 spans 14 amino acids. Deletions cut 1 base from V and 4 bases from J, with 8 bases between. Here the sequenced sample was CD4+ or CD8+ T cells sorted from blood, taken in a trial of the OX40 agonist ivuxolimab. J is TRBJ1-5 and V is TRBV7-9, with unresolved D. The sequence came from an adult with an advanced solid tumor such as melanoma, head and neck, liver or kidney cancer. CDR3 bases: TGTGCCAGCAGCTTAGGGCAGTATAATCAGCCCCAGCATTTT. This gives the protein CASSLGQYNQPQHF.